This T cell receptor beta chain stems from a study of T cell repertoires in cytomegalovirus infection. TCRdb processed the reads anew with MiXCR; each CDR3 protein has one entry. The sample lists 350,000 to 500,000 distinct CDR3 sequences; roughly 31% were seen once. This clonotype was counted at least ten times. The sample consisted of PBMCs. This TCR came from a human donor in good health (CMV status not recorded). Some clones in this sample may be carry-over from other donors' samples.

The CDR3 DNA reads as TGTGCCAGCAGTAAGACTAGCGGGGGTCGCACAGATACGCAGTATTTT. Encoded protein: CASSKTSGGRTDTQYF. J is TRBJ2-3 and V is TRBV6-1; TRBD2 aligns across 12 bases. The CDR3 loop spans 16 amino acids. With 5 bases clipped from V and 1 base from J, the junction kept 4 bases outside the gene matches. CDR1 is MNHNS, CDR2 SASEGT, per germline.